These T cell receptor beta chains were read from a single sample in a study of identical twins. TCRdb reanalysed the 5' RACE reads using MiXCR and keeps one entry per CDR3 protein. The top ten clones hold 3% of a sample with 450,000 to 650,000 distinct CDR3 sequences, just under 10% of them seen once. These data were also reused for a study on yellow fever vaccine responses in identical twins.

The sample taken for sequencing was PBMCs. These receptor sequences come from a woman aged 18-35 years in good health. CDR3s include the opening cysteine and the closing phenylalanine or tryptophan. The D gene is left open where the match is weak. Where a row states a size, it is once, few, many or the class of an expanded clone; other rows omit it.

cdr3_nt	cdr3_aa	v_call	j_call	d_call	clone_size
TGTGCCAGCAGTCCCACCTGGACGGGGCCAAATTCACCCCTCCACTTT	CASSPTWTGPNSPLHF	TRBV12-3/TRBV12-4	TRBJ1-6	.	many
TGTGCCAGCAGCTTGACAAAAAATCAGCCCCAGCATTTT	CASSLTKNQPQHF	TRBV7-9	TRBJ1-5	.	many
TGTGCCAGCAGCCCCTCCGGGACTAGTATGTACGAGCAGTACTTC	CASSPSGTSMYEQYF	TRBV4-2	TRBJ2-7	TRBD2	many
TGTGCCACCAGTGATACGCCGCGAGCGGGAGGGCCGGGGGAGCAGTTCTTC	CATSDTPRAGGPGEQFF	TRBV24-1	TRBJ2-1	TRBD2	few
TGTGCCAGCAGCCAACCAAAGCGGGACTCCAATGAGCAGTTCTTC	CASSQPKRDSNEQFF	TRBV14	TRBJ2-1	TRBD2	few
TGCAGTGCTAGACCTTACCCAGCTCCGACCTACGAGCAGTACTTC	CSARPYPAPTYEQYF	TRBV20-1	TRBJ2-7	.	.
TGCAGTGCTAGAGATGATCGGGGTGCTGGGGCCAACGTCCTGACTTTC	CSARDDRGAGANVLTF	TRBV20-1	TRBJ2-6	.	.
TGCAGCGTTGTTGGGACCTCTCTGAACACTGAAGCTTTCTTT	CSVVGTSLNTEAFF	TRBV29-1	TRBJ1-1	.	.
TGTGCCAGCAGCTTACAGGGGGCGATGGTCAAAAACATTCAGTACTTC	CASSLQGAMVKNIQYF	TRBV11-2	TRBJ2-4	TRBD1	few
TGTGCCAGCAGTTTACTGTGGGGTAGCGGGGGGGCCCGGGAGCAGTACTTC	CASSLLWGSGGAREQYF	TRBV28	TRBJ2-7	TRBD2	.
TGCGCCAGCAGCCCACGGGGACTAGCGGGGAGAGCGAACACCGGGGAGCTGTTTTTT	CASSPRGLAGRANTGELFF	TRBV4-1	TRBJ2-2	TRBD2	.
TGTGCCAGTAGGGCGGGAGGGTACACTGAAGCTTTCTTT	CASRAGGYTEAFF	TRBV19	TRBJ1-1	.	few
TGCAGTGCTAGACGGCGGGAGCGCCACAATGAGCAGTTCTTC	CSARRRERHNEQFF	TRBV20-1	TRBJ2-1	TRBD2	many
TGTGCCAGCGGCAAAGAGACCCAGTACTTC	CASGKETQYF	TRBV6-6	TRBJ2-5	.	few
TGTGCCAGCAGTCTAGGGACAGGGGGTGAAGCTTTCTTT	CASSLGTGGEAFF	TRBV27	TRBJ1-1	TRBD1	few
TGTGCCAGCAGCGCGGGACCCGGGGGGACCCAGTACTTC	CASSAGPGGTQYF	TRBV11-3	TRBJ2-5	.	few
TGTGCCAGCAGCGCGGACAGGCTTTGGCAGTACTTC	CASSADRLWQYF	TRBV6-2/TRBV6-3	TRBJ2-7	TRBD1	few
TGTGCCAGCAGTCTCTTCACCGAGACCCAGTACTTC	CASSLFTETQYF	TRBV7-2	TRBJ2-5	.	few